These 26 T cell receptor beta chains originate from one sample sequenced in a study of human T cells and chemical hapten exposure. Unfractionated whole blood yielded total RNA. MiXCR was run by TCRdb on the 5' RACE reads, yielding one entry per CDR3 protein. Of approximately 80,000 distinct CDR3 sequences listed, 15% to 20% were seen once; the top ten hold over 6.5%. The receptors here all came from a female donor in good health.

V usage is TRBV7-9 and J usage is TRBJ2-1; D remains unclear. The V end lost 0 bases, the J end lost 4 bases, and 16 bases lay between the germline ends. Germline lookup yields CDR1 SEHNR and CDR2 FQNEAQ (reference sequence). CDR3 length: 17 residues. The CDR3 bases are TGTGCCAGCAGCTTAGCCCCTAGACTCGCACGATACAATGAGCAGTTCTTC. This sequence encodes CASSLAPRLARYNEQFF.

This CDR3 reads CASSPGTADRSYYGYTF. CDR3 coding DNA: TGTGCCAGCAGCCCAGGGACAGCAGATAGATCCTACTATGGCTACACCTTC. The chain employs TRBV12-3 or TRBV12-4 and TRBJ1-2; 7 positions match TRBD1. V lost 6 bases, J lost 3 bases, and 16 bases stayed unmatched. The CDR3 totals 17 residues.

This clonotype came up many times. V usage is TRBV7-2 and J usage is TRBJ1-1; D uncertain. From germline, CDR1 is SGHTA and CDR2 FQGNSA. V lost 5 bases and J 6 bases, leaving 13 bases between the germline ends. There are 13 residues in the CDR3. The CDR3: CASSPGPKPEAFF. CDR3 in DNA: TGTGCCAGCAGCCCGGGCCCGAAGCCTGAAGCTTTCTTT.

This chain uses TRBV5-4 with TRBJ2-3; D perhaps matches TRBD2 (6 bases). This CDR3 region has 14 residues. With 4 bases removed from V and 6 bases from J, the gap between germline ends came to 15 bases. Per the germline V gene, CDR1 is SGHNT and CDR2 is YYREEE (reference sequence). CDR3 sequence reads: CASSLDPGGDTQYF. CDR3 nucleotide sequence: TGTGCCAGCAGCCTGGACCCCGGAGGGGATACGCAGTATTTT.

The J gene is TRBJ1-3, the V gene TRBV20-1; no firm D call. CDR3 length equals 13 residues. Trimming removed 3 bases at V and 4 bases at J, with 10 bases between. CDR1 and CDR2 (germline): DFQATT, SNEGSKA (reference sequence). CDR3 sequence reads: CSARDLEGNTIYF. Here the CDR3 DNA reads TGCAGTGCTAGGGATTTGGAAGGAAACACCATATATTTT.

This clonotype has a handful of counts. This chain links TRBV3-1 with TRBJ2-3, with D unresolved. The CDR3 extends over 14 amino acids. CDR1 is LGHDT and CDR2 is YNNKEL in the germline V gene (reference sequence). Deletions cut 2 bases from V and 10 bases from J, with 16 bases between. CDR3 sequence (DNA): TGTGCCAGCAGCCAACGGACCCTAGTGGAGTCGCAGTATTTT. It encodes CASSQRTLVESQYF.

V usage is TRBV20-1 and J usage is TRBJ2-2; 8 bases are a match to TRBD2. The CDR3 sequence is 12 residues long. The germline V gene encodes CDR1 DFQATT and CDR2 SNEGSKA (reference sequence). V was pared by 3 bases and J by 9 bases, with 3 bases of the junction left unmatched. The CDR3 here is CSASGGGRELFF. CDR3 sequence (DNA): TGCAGTGCTAGTGGCGGGGGGAGGGAGCTGTTTTTT.

This clonotype has a handful of counts. This rearrangement joins TRBV7-9 to TRBJ1-4; 11 bases map to TRBD1. CDR3 length: 16 amino acids. V shed 5 bases and J 3 bases; nucleotides not matched to a gene: 5. Germline CDR1 and CDR2: SEHNR and FQNEAQ (reference sequence). This chain's CDR3 is CASSPGQGAPNEKLFF. The CDR3 nucleotides are TGTGCCAGCAGCCCAGGACAGGGGGCACCTAATGAAAAACTGTTTTTT.

This clonotype has a handful of counts. CDR3 nucleotides: TGTGCCAGCAGGGGACTAGCGGGAGGGGAAGATACGCAGTATTTT. It codes for CASRGLAGGEDTQYF. This rearrangement joins TRBV6-5 to TRBJ2-3; TRBD2 matches at 16 bases. Germline V gene sequence: CDR1 MNHEY, CDR2 SVGAGI. The CDR3 runs to 15 residues. The trim removed 6 bases at V and 5 bases at J, leaving 2 bases unmatched.

This clonotype has more than one count but fewer than ten. The chain uses TRBV7-6 and TRBJ2-1; D possibly uses TRBD1 or TRBD2 (5 bases each). Germline V CDR1 and CDR2: SGHVS, FNYEAQ. The CDR3 is 15 residues long. The V end lost 1 base, the J end lost 10 bases, and 17 bases lay between the germline ends. The CDR3 DNA follows: TGTGCCAGCAGCTTAGTCTCGATGGGGGTTCGGGAGCAGTTCTTC. Translated: CASSLVSMGVREQFF. The full variable domain, rest sourced from reference TRBV7-6 and TRBJ2-1, is GAGVSQSPRYKVTKRGQDVALRCDPISGHVSLYWYRQALGQGPEFLTYFNYEAQQDKSGLPNDRFSAERPEGSISTLTIQRTEQRDSAMYRCASSLVSMGVREQFFGPGTRLTVL.

J is TRBJ1-1 and V is TRBV21-1. TRBV21-1 represents a pseudogene. The CDR3 extends over 15 amino acids. The CDR3 is CASSKGRAENTEAFF. CDR3 coding DNA: TGTGCCAGCAGCAAAGGAAGGGCCGAGAACACTGAAGCTTTCTTT.

This clonotype was detected only a few times. The chain combines TRBV28 with TRBJ2-1, with D hard to call. CDR1 and CDR2 (germline): MDHEN, SYDVKM. Deletions cut 4 bases from V and 7 bases from J, with 11 bases between. The CDR3 is 13 residues long. The CDR3 sequence is CASSSTLGNEQFF. For the CDR3, the DNA is TGTGCCAGCAGTTCTACCCTCGGAAATGAGCAGTTCTTC.

V gene TRBV20-1 combines with J gene TRBJ2-5; D may be TRBD2 (6 bases). Deletions cut 5 bases from V and 1 base from J, with 17 bases between. This CDR3 has 15 amino acids. CDR1 is DFQATT and CDR2 is SNEGSKA in the germline V gene (reference sequence). The CDR3 here is CSAGGDSSLQETQYF. CDR3 DNA sequence: TGCAGTGCTGGCGGGGACTCATCGCTCCAAGAGACCCAGTACTTC.

The chain couples TRBV19 to TRBJ2-1; TRBD2 matches 11 bases. The germline V gene has CDR1 LNHDA and CDR2 SQIVND (reference sequence). This CDR3 contains 14 residues. Trimming cost V 10 bases and J 5 bases; bases outside gene matches: 7. CDR3 loop: CATVLAGDHNEQFF. The CDR3 coding sequence is TGTGCCACCGTACTAGCGGGAGATCACAATGAGCAGTTCTTC.

The chain couples TRBV20-1 to TRBJ2-3; D unresolved. Germline CDR1 DFQATT, CDR2 SNEGSKA (reference sequence). The CDR3 has 10 amino acids. Trimming cost V 2 bases and J 6 bases, with 3 bases left between them. DNA of the CDR3: TGCAGTGCTAGACAGGATACGCAGTATTTT. This sequence encodes CSARQDTQYF.

This chain's CDR3 is CASSQEGPTTGELFF. CDR3 nucleotide sequence: TGTGCCAGCAGCCAAGAAGGGCCAACCACCGGGGAGCTGTTTTTT. The chain carries TRBV3-1 and TRBJ2-2; D unresolved. Trimming took 0 bases from V and 4 from J, leaving 9 bases between them. CDR1 is LGHDT, CDR2 YNNKEL, per germline (reference sequence). The CDR3 is 15 amino acids.

The sample holds many counts of this clonotype. The chain is built from TRBV29-1 and TRBJ2-3; the D call may be TRBD1 or TRBD2 (7 bases each). The germline gives CDR1 SQVTM, CDR2 ANQGSEA. Trimming took 7 bases from V and 5 from J, leaving 22 bases between them. The CDR3 length is 15 residues. The CDR3 DNA reads as TGCAGCGCTGGGAGGGGGACAGCATTCAGAGATACGCAGTATTTT. Protein sequence: CSAGRGTAFRDTQYF.

In its sample, this clonotype was seen many times. The J gene is TRBJ1-2, the V gene TRBV5-1, with D perhaps matching TRBD1 (6 bases). CDR3 length equals 16 residues. Trimming stripped 5 bases from V and 4 bases from J, with 21 bases between. The V gene's germline CDR1 is SGHRS and CDR2 YFSETQ. CDR3 sequence reads: CASSFYYGGEIYGYTF. The CDR3 DNA is TGCGCCAGCAGTTTCTATTACGGGGGCGAAATCTATGGCTACACCTTC.

V is TRBV12-3 or TRBV12-4 and J is TRBJ2-3; 7 positions match TRBD1. The CDR3 has 14 amino acids. Trimming cost V 5 bases and J 4 bases; bases outside gene matches: 6. DNA of the CDR3: TGTGCCAGCAGTCTCCGGACAGGACCAGATACGCAGTATTTT. Protein: CASSLRTGPDTQYF.

V is TRBV9 and J is TRBJ1-1; tentatively, D is TRBD1 (5 bases). The CDR3 contains 14 residues. Germline V gene lookup returns CDR1 SGDLS and CDR2 YYNGEE. Trimming removed 3 bases from V and 0 bases from J, with 9 bases in between. The CDR3 sequence: CASSAGLLNTEAFF. In DNA, the CDR3 is TGTGCCAGCAGCGCGGGACTCCTGAACACTGAAGCTTTCTTT.

This clonotype was counted ten times or more. This chain uses TRBV19 with TRBJ2-2; TRBD1 agrees at 8 bases. With 10 bases clipped from V and 2 bases from J, the junction kept 9 bases outside the gene matches. The CDR3 totals 15 residues. CDR1 is LNHDA, CDR2 SQIVND, per germline (reference sequence). The CDR3 here is CATKPQGVNTGELFF. Here the CDR3 DNA reads TGTGCCACCAAACCACAGGGGGTAAACACCGGGGAGCTGTTTTTT.

This clonotype has a handful of counts. The chain recombines TRBV28 with TRBJ2-3, with D maybe TRBD1 (6 bases). From germline, CDR1 is MDHEN and CDR2 SYDVKM. V lost 3 bases and J 2 bases, leaving 18 bases between the germline ends. The CDR3 spans 17 residues. The DNA for the CDR3 is TGTGCCAGCAGTTTTGTTCTGCAGGGGACCCCCACAGATACGCAGTATTTT. It codes for CASSFVLQGTPTDTQYF.

This clonotype appeared many times. The rearrangement uses TRBV18 and TRBJ2-2; 9 nucleotides align to TRBD1. With V trimmed by 3 bases and J by 7 bases, 3 bases remained unmatched. The CDR3 is 14 residues long. From germline, CDR1 is KGHSH and CDR2 LQKENI. CDR3 region: CASSPWTGVGELFF. The CDR3 DNA follows: TGTGCCAGCTCACCTTGGACAGGGGTCGGGGAGCTGTTTTTT.

CDR3 region: CASRLPSTGDEKLFF. CDR3 coding DNA: TGTGCCAGCAGATTGCCATCAACGGGGGATGAAAAACTGTTTTTT. The chain recombines TRBV12-3 or TRBV12-4 with TRBJ1-4, with a tentative D call TRBD1 (5 bases). Trimming pared 6 bases from V and 6 bases from J, leaving 17 bases between. The CDR3 totals 15 residues.

This clonotype has just a few counts. The chain is built from TRBV7-2 and TRBJ1-1; D is perhaps TRBD1 (5 bases). Germline loops: CDR1 SGHTA, CDR2 FQGNSA. The CDR3 covers 14 residues. V lost 3 bases, J lost 1 base, and 9 bases lay in between. The CDR3 nucleotides read TGTGCCAGCAGCTTGGCAGGGACGAACACTGAAGCTTTCTTT. This encodes CASSLAGTNTEAFF.

This sequence joins TRBV20-1 and TRBJ1-1; the D is unclear. This CDR3 region has 10 residues. Trimming left V 5 bases short and J 8 bases short, with 9 bases between. The germline gives CDR1 DFQATT, CDR2 SNEGSKA (reference sequence). The CDR3 spells CSAADVEAFF. The DNA for the CDR3 is TGCAGTGCTGCGGATGTCGAAGCTTTCTTT.